What follows is one T cell receptor beta chain and its context. Its antigen is as yet unknown. The sequencing template was cDNA reverse transcribed from extracted RNA. Produced via immunoSEQ multiplex PCR; TCRdb's table is partial and in-frame only. The table shows 150,000 to 200,000 clones, with roughly 60% occurring only once. The data stem from a study of CD8+ T cells in alopecia areata. Treatment described: oral pan-JAK inhibitor, 5-10 mg twice daily. Collection of lesional scalp punch biopsies and peripheral blood was performed in alopecia areata patients. Whole-study findings and limits: Scalp clonality and expanded CD8+ clones among the top 100 showed significant decreases with tofacitinib. Normal-skin resident alphabeta T cells also appear among scalp sample sequences. While tofacitinib was given, many expanded lesional clones persisted in scalp and blood.

Looked up from germline, CDR1 is GTSNPN and CDR2 is SVGIG (reference sequence). This CDR3 has 14 residues. With 0 bases removed from V and 6 bases from J, the gap between germline ends came to 12 bases. This sample comprised CD4+ T cells sorted from blood, obtained at week 24, from a patient treated with tofacitinib. The receptor's source is a human donor with alopecia areata. This sequence joins TRBV30 and TRBJ1-5, with D uncertain. The CDR3 DNA reads as TGTGCCTGGAGTGTACTGGAGGGAGGTCAGCCCCAGCATTTT. Protein product: CAWSVLEGGQPQHF.